In its sample, the clone carrying this TCR beta chain was seen a few times. The antigen is unknown. The data belong to a study of identical twins. Study outcomes and limitations: Carriage of fewer insertions was seen in abundant cord blood beta clonotypes, whereas memory repertoires showed none.

The CDR3 totals 15 residues. Germline loops: CDR1 SGHAT, CDR2 FQNNGV. V shed 4 bases and J shed 8 bases, with 18 bases lying between them. A universal primer binding site was introduced by template switching. The final cDNA contained unique molecular identifiers. TCRdb used MiXCR to reprocess the 5' RACE reads, holding one entry per CDR3 protein. The sample contains around 650,000 distinct CDR3 sequences, just over 7% of which appear only once. This same sample was also taken into another study, of yellow fever vaccine responses in identical twins. That paper states: Twins' T cell vaccine responses reportedly looked partly convergent, partly personalized.

The receptor was isolated from a woman aged 18 to 35 in good health. The chain is built from TRBV11-2 and TRBJ2-1, with D perhaps TRBD1 or TRBD2 (5 bases each). The sample taken for sequencing was PBMCs. The DNA for the CDR3 is TGTGCCAGCAGCTCGGGACCCCCCGTTACGGATGAGCAGTTCTTC. Its translation is CASSSGPPVTDEQFF.